These 8 T cell receptor beta chains share one sample of origin, sequenced in a study of blood T cell repertoires in COVID-19. The protocol was immunoSEQ multiplex PCR, while the TCRdb copy is restricted to in-frame clones and leaves out a portion. The sample lists 280,000 or so clones, roughly 86% occurring once. Sequencing was performed on peripheral blood. The receptors were sampled from a woman aged 25 to 39 who had recovered from COVID-19.

V gene TRBV28 combines with J gene TRBJ1-5, with D maybe TRBD1 (5 bases). The CDR3 is 17 amino acids. Germline V gives CDR1 MDHEN, CDR2 SYDVKM. V lost 3 bases and J lost 0, with 15 bases in between. CDR3 bases: TGTGCCAGCAGTTTTCAGGGATTCCTATATAGCAATCAGCCCCAGCATTTT. It specifies CASSFQGFLYSNQPQHF.

The chain links TRBV5-1 to TRBJ2-5; 9 bases agree with TRBD1. The CDR3 sequence is 13 residues long. With 4 bases clipped from V and 6 bases from J, the junction kept 4 bases outside the gene matches. From germline, CDR1 is SGHRS and CDR2 YFSETQ. The CDR3 coding sequence is TGCGCCAGCAGCGCGGACAGGGGAAAGACCCAGTACTTC. This translates into CASSADRGKTQYF.

This sequence joins TRBV4-1 and TRBJ2-7; tentative D call: TRBD2 (5 bases). The CDR3 runs 15 residues. Trimming took 0 bases from V and 3 from J, leaving 12 bases between them. Germline V gene lookup returns CDR1 MGHRA and CDR2 YSYEKL. CDR3 loop: CASSQEVLGDYEQYF. In nucleotides, the CDR3 is TGCGCCAGCAGCCAAGAAGTACTAGGAGACTACGAGCAGTACTTC.

This clone was seen more than once but under ten times. The chain joins TRBV2 to TRBJ1-5; 9 bases fit TRBD1. This CDR3 comprises 13 residues. Germline V gene sequence: CDR1 SNHLY, CDR2 FYNNEI. The J segment lost 5 bases and the V segment lost 7 bases, leaving 3 bases of the junction unmatched. The CDR3 nucleotides are TGTGCCAGCATCCGGGACAGGGATCAGCCCCAGCATTTT. Translation gives CASIRDRDQPQHF.

This chain uses TRBV7-2 with TRBJ2-7; a possible D gene is TRBD1 (6 bases). The CDR3 is 14 residues long. Deletions cut 3 bases from V and 0 bases from J, with 9 bases between. Germline CDR1 is SGHTA and CDR2 is FQGNSA. This CDR3 reads CASSFTGSSYEQYF. Here the CDR3 DNA reads TGTGCCAGCAGCTTCACAGGGAGCTCCTACGAGCAGTACTTC.

This clone was recorded only once. This chain connects TRBV27 to TRBJ1-2; TRBD1 is a possible D gene (6 bases). The V gene lost 0 bases and the J gene lost 5 bases, with 10 bases spanning the gap. The germline CDR1 and CDR2 sequences are MNHEY and SMNVEV (reference sequence). The CDR3 covers 14 residues. The CDR3 reads CASSLSMGTYGYTF. CDR3 nucleotide sequence: TGTGCCAGCAGTTTATCGATGGGGACATATGGCTACACCTTC.

The CDR3 sequence: CASTLVGGYGTDTQYF. The CDR3 nucleotides read TGTGCCAGTACACTTGTCGGGGGTTATGGCACAGATACGCAGTATTTT. V usage is TRBV19 and J usage is TRBJ2-3, with TRBD2 as a possible D gene (6 bases). CDR1 LNHDA and CDR2 SQIVND come from the germline V gene (reference sequence). The CDR3 spans 16 residues. V was cut by 7 bases and J by 1 base, with 18 bases left in between.

V and J are TRBV3-1 (or the pseudogene TRBV3-2) and TRBJ2-7; 7 bases map to TRBD2. J lost 2 bases, V lost 5 bases, and 12 bases had no gene match. CDR3 size: 16 residues. Germline V gives CDR1 LGHDT, CDR2 YNNKEL (reference sequence). CDR3 sequence: CASSAAAGLTTYEQYF. The CDR3 nucleotides read TGTGCCAGCAGCGCAGCTGCGGGACTAACTACCTACGAGCAGTACTTC.